A single TCR beta chain is shown here with its context. Antigen unknown. This sample is drawn from a study of T cell repertoires in cytomegalovirus infection. TCRdb ran MiXCR on the reads and lists one entry per CDR3 protein. The top ten clones hold around 13% of a sample with fewer than 850,000 distinct CDR3 sequences, around 29% of them seen once. This clonotype was sampled from a human donor in good health (CMV status not recorded). Some clones in this sample may be carry-over from other donors' samples. The material was cultured CD8+ T cells from PBMCs, obtained from culture after CMV antigen stimulation.

This CDR3 is CASSRDFPTVNTEAFF. The CDR3 DNA sequence: TGTGCCAGCAGCCGGGATTTTCCGACAGTCAACACTGAAGCTTTCTTT. The chain couples TRBV7-6 to TRBJ1-1; TRBD1 is a possible D gene (5 bases). CDR3 size: 16 residues. Trimming removed 5 bases at V and 2 bases at J, with 18 bases between. CDR1 SGHVS and CDR2 FNYEAQ come from the germline V gene.